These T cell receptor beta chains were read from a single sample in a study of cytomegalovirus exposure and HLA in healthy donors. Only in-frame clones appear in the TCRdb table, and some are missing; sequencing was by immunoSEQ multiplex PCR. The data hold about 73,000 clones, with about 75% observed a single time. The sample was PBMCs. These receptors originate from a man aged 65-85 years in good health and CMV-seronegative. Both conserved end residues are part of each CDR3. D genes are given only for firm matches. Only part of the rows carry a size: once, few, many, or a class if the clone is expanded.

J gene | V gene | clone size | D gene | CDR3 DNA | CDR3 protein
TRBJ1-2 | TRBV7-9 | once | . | TGTGCCAGCAGCCCGCACATGGGGGCCGGCTATGGCTACACCTTC | CASSPHMGAGYGYTF
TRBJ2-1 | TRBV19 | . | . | TGTGCCAGTAGTGTTACGTACTTACGGGACACTATCTTC | CASSVTYLRDTIF
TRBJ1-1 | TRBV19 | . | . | TGTGCCAGTAGTCTATCCGGGGGAGGGTCATACTGGACTGAAGCTTTCTTT | CASSLSGGGSYWTEAFF
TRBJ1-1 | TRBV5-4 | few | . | TGTGCCAGCAGCCGTCCGGGAGTGGGCACTGAAGCTTTCTTT | CASSRPGVGTEAFF
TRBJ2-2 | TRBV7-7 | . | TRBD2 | TGTGCTAGCAGCTCGGCTAGCGGGGGGACAAACACCGGGGAGCTGTTTTTT | CASSSASGGTNTGELFF
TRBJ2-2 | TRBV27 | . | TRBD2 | TGTGCCAGCAGTTTTTCGGCTAGCGGGAGCTCCACCGGGGAGCTGTTTTTT | CASSFSASGSSTGELFF
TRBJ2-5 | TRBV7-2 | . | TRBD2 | TGTGCCAGCTCCTCACTAGCGGGGTCCCAAGAGACCCAGTACTTC | CASSSLAGSQETQYF
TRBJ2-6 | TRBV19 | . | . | TGTGCCAGTAGCCAAGGGGGCTCTGGGGCCAACGTCCTGACTTTC | CASSQGGSGANVLTF
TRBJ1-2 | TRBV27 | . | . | TGTGCCAGCTCCTATGAGGGCGCATATGGCTACACCTTC | CASSYEGAYGYTF
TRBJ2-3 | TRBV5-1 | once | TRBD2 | TGCGCCAGCAGCTTTGGCGGGGGGCAACGCACAGATACGCAGTATTTT | CASSFGGGQRTDTQYF
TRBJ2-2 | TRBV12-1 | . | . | TGTGCCAGCAGCTTCCCGGGACACCAGACTAGCGGGATCCAGAACACCGGGGAGCTGTTTTTT | CASSFPGHQTSGIQNTGELFF
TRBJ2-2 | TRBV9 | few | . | TGTGCCAGCAGCGTATTCGCAGGGGAGGGCGGGGAGCTGTTTTTT | CASSVFAGEGGELFF
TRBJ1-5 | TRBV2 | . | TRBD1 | TGTGCCAGCAGTCCTTCGGGACAGAAGAATCAGCCCCAGCATTTT | CASSPSGQKNQPQHF
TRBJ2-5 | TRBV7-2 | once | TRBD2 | TGTGCCAGCAGCTTAGTCCTAGCGGGAGGGGGGACCCAGTACTTC | CASSLVLAGGGTQYF
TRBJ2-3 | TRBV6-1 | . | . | TGTGCCAGCAGTACTACAGGGTCTCCCACAGATACGCAGTATTTT | CASSTTGSPTDTQYF
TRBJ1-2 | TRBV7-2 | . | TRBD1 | TGTGCCAGCAGTTCCAATATGGGGACAGGGGCGGTCTATGGCTACACCTTC | CASSSNMGTGAVYGYTF
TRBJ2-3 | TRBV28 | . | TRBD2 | TGTGCCAGCAGAGAATCCGGGACTAGCGTCAATACGCAGTATTTT | CASRESGTSVNTQYF
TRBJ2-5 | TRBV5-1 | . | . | TGCGCCAGCAGCTTGGCCGGGAGTCTAGCTAGGGAGACCCAGTACTTC | CASSLAGSLARETQYF
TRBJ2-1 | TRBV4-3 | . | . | TGCGCCAGCAGCCACGGGGTAGCCAACAATGAGCAGTTCTTC | CASSHGVANNEQFF
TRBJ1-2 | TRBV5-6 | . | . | TGTGCCAGCAGCTTTTTACAGGCTCCTAACTATGGCTACACCTTC | CASSFLQAPNYGYTF
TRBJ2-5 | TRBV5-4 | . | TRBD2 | TGTGCCAGCAGCCCCGCATTAGCGGGGGCTGGAGAGACCCAGTACTTC | CASSPALAGAGETQYF
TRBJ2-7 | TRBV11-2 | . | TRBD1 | TGTGCCAGCCACGGACAGGGCTACGAGCAGTACTTC | CASHGQGYEQYF
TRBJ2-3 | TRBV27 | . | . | TGTGCCAGCAGTTTCCGGGGGGATACGCAGTATTTT | CASSFRGDTQYF